These 2 T cell receptor beta chains originate from one sample sequenced in a study of brain metastases from non-small cell lung cancer. Profiled with immunoSEQ multiplex PCR; TCRdb holds only in-frame clones, not every one. The sample lists about 4,400 clones, about 80% occurring once. Source material: tumor-adjacent normal tissue. The receptors were sampled from a donor aged 40 or older with non-small cell lung cancer.

About this clone: With a much larger clone just one base away, this may be a read error. This specimen includes other DNA sequences encoding the same CDR3. The CDR3 reads CASSESETRRTFTDTQYF. Written as DNA, the CDR3 is TGTGCCAGCAGTGAATCAGAGACACGACGTACTTTCACAGATACGCAGTATTTT. The chain recombines TRBV6-1 with TRBJ2-3, with D unresolved. Trimming removed 2 bases from V and 2 bases from J, with 20 bases in between. CDR1 is MNHNS, CDR2 SASEGT, per germline. The CDR3 consists of 18 residues.

The chain carries TRBV21-1 and TRBJ2-1; the table calls TRBD1, which could not be checked here. TRBV21-1 is an annotated pseudogene. This CDR3 has 14 residues. CDR3 sequence reads: CAPSSDSTRDEQFF. The CDR3 DNA sequence: TGTGCCCCTAGTTCGGACAGTACAAGGGATGAGCAGTTCTTC.